These 18 T cell receptor beta chains were all obtained from the same sample, sequenced in a study of cytotoxic CD8 clonotypes in ibrutinib-treated CLL. The method was immunoSEQ multiplex PCR; TCRdb's version includes in-frame clones alone and lacks a portion of them. Of approximately 280,000 clones listed, 70% to 80% were seen once; the top ten hold about 5.7%. The source was PBMCs, collected at disease progression, from a patient treated with ibrutinib. These receptor sequences come from a human donor with chronic lymphocytic leukemia.

This sequence joins TRBV11-2 and TRBJ2-1, with D unclear. Per germline, CDR1 SGHAT and CDR2 FQNNGV. This CDR3 is 11 amino acids long. Between the trimmed V and J ends, which lost 5 bases and 6 bases, there was a span of 5 bases. The CDR3 DNA reads TGTGCCAGCAGCCCCGGCAATGAGCAGTTCTTC. Its protein is CASSPGNEQFF.

This clone was recorded only once. This chain uses TRBV6-1 with TRBJ2-1; D gene uncertain. The CDR3 extends over 15 amino acids. V lost 4 bases and J lost 0, with 10 bases in between. Germline V gene data show CDR1 as MNHNS and CDR2 as SASEGT. The CDR3 DNA follows: TGTGCCAGCAGTGTGGTAGCTTCCTCCTACAATGAGCAGTTCTTC. It is translated as CASSVVASSYNEQFF.

This chain links TRBV28 with TRBJ1-5, with D perhaps matching TRBD1 (5 bases). The V gene lost 7 bases and the J gene lost 3 bases, with 13 bases spanning the gap. CDR1 is MDHEN and CDR2 is SYDVKM in the germline V gene. The CDR3 totals 14 residues. The CDR3 spells CASTLGLYNQPQHF. In DNA, the CDR3 is TGTGCCAGCACGCTGGGGCTTTACAATCAGCCCCAGCATTTT.

The V and J genes are TRBV13 and TRBJ1-4; D not certain. The V gene's germline CDR1 is PRHDT and CDR2 FYEKMQ (reference sequence). Trimming shortened V by 4 bases and J by 4 bases, and 10 bases separated the two germline ends. This CDR3 region has 14 residues. In DNA, the CDR3 is TGTGCCAGCAGCTCTATGGACCTTAATGAAAAACTGTTTTTT. This sequence encodes CASSSMDLNEKLFF.

The V and J genes are TRBV5-4 and TRBJ2-7, with TRBD1 matching 11 bases. The CDR3 loop spans 15 amino acids. Germline V gene sequence: CDR1 SGHNT, CDR2 YYREEE (reference sequence). V was pared by 0 bases and J by 5 bases, with 4 bases of the junction left unmatched. CDR3 in amino acids: CASSLAGQGAHEQYF. The CDR3 DNA sequence: TGTGCCAGCAGCTTGGCCGGACAGGGGGCCCACGAGCAGTACTTC.

The rearrangement links TRBV4-1 to TRBJ1-3; D perhaps matches TRBD1 (6 bases). Germline CDR1 MGHRA, CDR2 YSYEKL. Trimming stripped 2 bases from V and 4 bases from J, with 15 bases between. The CDR3 length is 16 residues. The CDR3 bases are TGCGCCAGCAGCCAACTACAGGGAATAGGGGGAAACACCATATATTTT. Amino acid sequence: CASSQLQGIGGNTIYF.

The V gene is TRBV7-2, the J gene TRBJ2-7, with D hard to call. Between the trimmed V and J ends, which lost 2 bases and 6 bases, there was a span of 11 bases. Germline CDR1 is SGHTA and CDR2 is FQGNSA. This CDR3 spans 13 amino acids. CDR3 sequence: CASSLLSGFEQYF. Here the CDR3 DNA reads TGTGCCAGCAGCTTATTATCCGGGTTCGAGCAGTACTTC.

This clone has a single count. V usage is TRBV10-3 and J usage is TRBJ2-2, with D perhaps assigned TRBD1 or TRBD2 (6 bases each). Germline lookup yields CDR1 ENHRY and CDR2 SYGVKD. The CDR3 has 14 residues. Trimming pared 6 bases from V and 2 bases from J, leaving 10 bases between. CDR3 residues: CAIRRGENTGELFF. CDR3 DNA sequence: TGTGCCATCAGGAGGGGGGAAAACACCGGGGAGCTGTTTTTT.

This rearrangement joins TRBV18 to TRBJ2-7, with TRBD1 identical over 11 bases. Per germline, CDR1 KGHSH and CDR2 LQKENI. The CDR3 consists of 15 residues. With V trimmed by 3 bases and J by 6 bases, 7 bases remained unmatched. The CDR3 is CASSPRTGGVGEQYF. The DNA of the CDR3 is TGTGCCAGCTCACCCCGGACAGGGGGCGTGGGCGAGCAGTACTTC. The whole variable domain, remainder taken from reference TRBV18 and TRBJ2-7, is NAGVMQNPRHLVRRRGQEARLRCSPMKGHSHVYWYRQLPEEGLKFMVYLQKENIIDESGMPKERFSAEFPKEGPSILRIQQVVRGDSAAYFCASSPRTGGVGEQYFGPGTRLTVT.

This clone was found a few times. The V gene is TRBV28, the J gene TRBJ2-5; weak D call: TRBD1 (6 bases). The germline V and J ends were trimmed by 2 bases and 1 base, with 8 bases remaining between them. The CDR3 has 14 residues. Looked up from germline, CDR1 is MDHEN and CDR2 is SYDVKM. CDR3: CASSLGGLQETQYF. Written as DNA, the CDR3 is TGTGCCAGCAGTTTAGGGGGCCTCCAAGAGACCCAGTACTTC.

The V and J genes are TRBV5-1 and TRBJ1-1, with no clear D. Germline CDR1 SGHRS, CDR2 YFSETQ. CDR3 size: 10 residues. CDR3 bases: TGCGCAAGCCCGGACACTGAAGCTTTCTTT. This sequence encodes CASPDTEAFF.

The sample holds one count of this clone. The genes are TRBV5-1 and TRBJ1-2, with D tentatively TRBD1 (6 bases). V was shortened by 0 bases and J by 1 base, with 10 bases between the two germline ends. Germline CDR1 and CDR2: SGHRS and YFSETQ. The CDR3 totals 15 residues. CDR3 amino acids: CASSLVGTNNYGYTF. The CDR3 nucleotides read TGCGCCAGCAGCTTGGTAGGGACAAATAACTATGGCTACACCTTC.

The V and J genes are TRBV7-2 and TRBJ2-5, with TRBD1 identical over 7 bases. V shed 5 bases and J 1 base; nucleotides not matched to a gene: 4. The length of the CDR3 is 14 residues. The germline CDR1 and CDR2 sequences are SGHTA and FQGNSA. The CDR3 DNA follows: TGTGCCAGCAGCCCCGACAGGGTCCAAGAGACCCAGTACTTC. Its protein product is CASSPDRVQETQYF.

The chain is built from TRBV18 and TRBJ1-2; tentative D call: TRBD1 (5 bases). The CDR3 runs to 10 residues. Per the germline V gene, CDR1 is KGHSH and CDR2 is LQKENI. V lost 8 bases and J 8 bases, leaving 9 bases between the germline ends. The CDR3 DNA reads TGTGCCAGCGGTGGGGGAGGCTACACCTTC. Its translation: CASGGGGYTF.

This chain links TRBV7-3 with TRBJ2-1, with 7 bases fitting TRBD2. The CDR3 contains 13 residues. CDR1 is SGHTA and CDR2 is FQGTGA in the germline V gene. With 4 bases clipped from V and 9 bases from J, the junction kept 6 bases outside the gene matches. Here the CDR3 DNA reads TGTGCCAGCAGCTCGATGGCGGGAGCTGAGCAGTTCTTC. It is translated as CASSSMAGAEQFF.

This chain links TRBV13 with TRBJ2-3, with D tentatively TRBD2 (6 bases). This CDR3 spans 16 amino acids. Germline CDR1 PRHDT, CDR2 FYEKMQ (reference sequence). The germline V and J ends were trimmed by 5 bases and 7 bases, with 22 bases remaining between them. The CDR3, as DNA: TGTGCCAGCAGCCCCCGACTAGGCGACGTTCCCAATACGCAGTATTTT. This gives the protein CASSPRLGDVPNTQYF.

The V gene is TRBV27, the J gene TRBJ1-1, with D unresolved. CDR3 length: 13 residues. The V gene's germline CDR1 is MNHEY and CDR2 SMNVEV (reference sequence). V shed 5 bases and J shed 4 bases, with 11 bases lying between them. The CDR3 nucleotides are TGTGCCAGCAGTGAGGGTATGCGCACTGAAGCTTTCTTT. This codes for CASSEGMRTEAFF.

This chain links TRBV29-1 with TRBJ1-2, with TRBD1 as a possible D gene (5 bases). CDR1 is SQVTM and CDR2 is ANQGSEA in the germline V gene. CDR3 length: 12 amino acids. Trimming pared 1 base from V and 6 bases from J, leaving 9 bases between. CDR3 in amino acids: CSVEGRDNGYTF. DNA for the CDR3: TGCAGCGTTGAAGGCAGGGATAATGGCTACACCTTC.